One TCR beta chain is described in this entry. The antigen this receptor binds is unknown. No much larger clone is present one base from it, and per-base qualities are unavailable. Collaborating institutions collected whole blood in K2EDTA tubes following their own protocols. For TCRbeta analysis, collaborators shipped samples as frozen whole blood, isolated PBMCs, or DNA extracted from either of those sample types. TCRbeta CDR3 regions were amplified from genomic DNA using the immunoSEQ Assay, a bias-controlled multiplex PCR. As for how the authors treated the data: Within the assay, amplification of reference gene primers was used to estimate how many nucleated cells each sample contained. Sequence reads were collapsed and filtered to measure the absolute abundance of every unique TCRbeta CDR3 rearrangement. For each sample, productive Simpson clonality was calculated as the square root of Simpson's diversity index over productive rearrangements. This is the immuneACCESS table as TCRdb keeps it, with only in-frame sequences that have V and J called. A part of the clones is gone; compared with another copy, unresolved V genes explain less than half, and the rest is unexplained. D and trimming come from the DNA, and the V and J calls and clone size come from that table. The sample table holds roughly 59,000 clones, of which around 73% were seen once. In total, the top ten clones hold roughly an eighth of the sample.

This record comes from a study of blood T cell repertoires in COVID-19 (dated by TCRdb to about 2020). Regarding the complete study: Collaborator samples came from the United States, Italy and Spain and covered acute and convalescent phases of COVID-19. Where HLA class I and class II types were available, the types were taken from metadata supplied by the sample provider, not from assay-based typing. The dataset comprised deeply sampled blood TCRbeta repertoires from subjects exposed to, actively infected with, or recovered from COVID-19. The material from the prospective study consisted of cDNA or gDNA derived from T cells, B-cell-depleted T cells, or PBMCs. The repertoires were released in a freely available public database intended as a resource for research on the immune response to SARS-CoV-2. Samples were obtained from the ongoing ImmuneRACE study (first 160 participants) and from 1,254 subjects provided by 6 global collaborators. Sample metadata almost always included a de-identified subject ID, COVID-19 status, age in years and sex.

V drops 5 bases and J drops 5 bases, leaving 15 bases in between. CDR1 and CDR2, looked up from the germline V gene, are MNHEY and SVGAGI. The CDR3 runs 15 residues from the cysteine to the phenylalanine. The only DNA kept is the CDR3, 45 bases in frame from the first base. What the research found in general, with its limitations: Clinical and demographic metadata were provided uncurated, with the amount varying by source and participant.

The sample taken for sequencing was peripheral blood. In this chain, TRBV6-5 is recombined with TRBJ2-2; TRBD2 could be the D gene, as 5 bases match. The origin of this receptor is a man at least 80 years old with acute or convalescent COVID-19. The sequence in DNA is TGTGCCAGCAGTCGGGTCTCTCGAGGGACCGGGGAGCTGTTTTTT. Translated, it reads CASSRVSRGTGELFF.